The entry that follows covers one TCR beta chain sequence. The sample originates from a study of OX40 agonist ivuxolimab in advanced cancers. The protocol was immunoSEQ multiplex PCR, while the TCRdb copy is restricted to in-frame clones and leaves out a portion. Of 60,000 to 65,000 clones in the sample, approximately 90% were seen once. The ends were cut back, 0 bases at V and 7 bases at J, with 10 bases in the middle. Germline CDR1 reads MNHNY; CDR2 reads SVGAGI (reference sequence). CDR3 size: 14 residues. This specimen consisted of CD4+ or CD8+ T cells sorted from blood, obtained in a trial of the OX40 agonist ivuxolimab. The chain employs TRBV6-6 and TRBJ2-1; no reliable D call. This clonotype originated in an adult with an advanced solid tumor such as melanoma, head and neck, liver or kidney cancer. In DNA form, the CDR3 reads TGTGCCAGCAGTTACTCGGCCTCTAGGAATGAGCAGTTCTTC. This codes for CASSYSASRNEQFF.